Listed below are T cell receptor beta chains from one sample, sequenced in a study of T cell changes during pregnancy in multiple sclerosis. Repertoires were generated with immunoSEQ multiplex PCR, while TCRdb's copy carries only in-frame clones and drops some. This sample yields about 20,000 clones, of which about 87% are seen a single time; 7% belongs to the top ten. Source: CD8+ T cells from peripheral blood mononuclear cells, taken in the third trimester of pregnancy. The source is a female donor in good health, enrolled as a control in a pregnancy study. The CDR3 runs from the conserved cysteine through the conserved F or W. A D gene is named only where the DNA matches it firmly. Only part of the rows carry a size: once, few, many, or a class if the clone is expanded.

D gene: NA; J gene: TRBJ2-1; CDR3 length: 18; V gene: TRBV5-1; clone size: NA; CDR3 DNA: TGCGCCAGCAGCTTGTCTTTTGATGGCGGATTCTCCTACAATGAGCAGTTCTTC; CDR3 protein: CASSLSFDGGFSYNEQFF
D gene: TRBD2; J gene: TRBJ2-1; CDR3 length: 14; V gene: TRBV5-4; clone size: once; CDR3 DNA: TGTGCCAGCAGTCAGCGGGGGGGCCACAATGAGCAGTTCTTC; CDR3 protein: CASSQRGGHNEQFF
D gene: TRBD1; J gene: TRBJ1-1; CDR3 length: 15; V gene: TRBV10-3; clone size: NA; CDR3 DNA: TGTGCCATCAGTGCTCGGGGACAGGGAGACACTGAAGCTTTCTTT; CDR3 protein: CAISARGQGDTEAFF
D gene: TRBD2; J gene: TRBJ2-5; CDR3 length: 15; V gene: TRBV6-5; clone size: NA; CDR3 DNA: TGTGCCAGTTGGGAGGGGTTTGTGAAGGACGAGACCCAGTACTTC; CDR3 protein: CASWEGFVKDETQYF
D gene: TRBD1; J gene: TRBJ1-1; CDR3 length: 15; V gene: TRBV7-7; clone size: NA; CDR3 DNA: TGTGCTAGCACCTTAGGAAGACAGGGGTTGGGAGAAGCTTTCTTT; CDR3 protein: CASTLGRQGLGEAFF
D gene: NA; J gene: TRBJ1-2; CDR3 length: 16; V gene: TRBV7-9; clone size: NA; CDR3 DNA: TGTGCCAGCAGCTCCCCCGGGGGAGGGGGAAACTATGGCTACACCTTC; CDR3 protein: CASSSPGGGGNYGYTF
D gene: NA; J gene: TRBJ2-1; CDR3 length: 15; V gene: TRBV6-1; clone size: few; CDR3 DNA: TGTGCCAGCAGTGAAGCGGGAGGCTCCTACAATGAGCAGTTCTTC; CDR3 protein: CASSEAGGSYNEQFF
D gene: TRBD1; J gene: TRBJ2-2; CDR3 length: 16; V gene: TRBV5-1; clone size: NA; CDR3 DNA: TGCGCCAGCAGGGAGAGGGACAGGGGGGACACCGGGGAGCTGTTTTTT; CDR3 protein: CASRERDRGDTGELFF
D gene: NA; J gene: TRBJ2-1; CDR3 length: 17; V gene: TRBV19; clone size: once; CDR3 DNA: TGTGCCAGTAGTAGCGCTAGACTCGTCCCCTTCGGCAATGAGCAGTTCTTC; CDR3 protein: CASSSARLVPFGNEQFF
D gene: NA; J gene: TRBJ2-2; CDR3 length: 14; V gene: TRBV28; clone size: NA; CDR3 DNA: TGTGCCAGCAGTTTATTCTGGACAGCCGGGGAGCTGTTTTTT; CDR3 protein: CASSLFWTAGELFF
D gene: NA; J gene: TRBJ2-7; CDR3 length: 13; V gene: TRBV10-1; clone size: NA; CDR3 DNA: TGCGCCAGCAGTGGAGGCAACCCCTACGAGCAGTACTTC; CDR3 protein: CASSGGNPYEQYF
D gene: NA; J gene: TRBJ2-3; CDR3 length: 14; V gene: TRBV27; clone size: NA; CDR3 DNA: TGTGCCAGCAGTAGGGGGGGTAGCACAGATACGCAGTATTTT; CDR3 protein: CASSRGGSTDTQYF
D gene: NA; J gene: TRBJ2-2; CDR3 length: 15; V gene: TRBV7-9; clone size: NA; CDR3 DNA: TGTGCCAGCAGCCCACCGGGGTCAGCCCCCGGGGAGCTGTTTTTT; CDR3 protein: CASSPPGSAPGELFF
D gene: NA; J gene: TRBJ2-1; CDR3 length: 16; V gene: TRBV15; clone size: NA; CDR3 DNA: TGTGCCACCAGCAGAGCTCAGAGGGAGGTCGACAATGAGCAGTTCTTC; CDR3 protein: CATSRAQREVDNEQFF
D gene: TRBD1; J gene: TRBJ2-7; CDR3 length: 11; V gene: TRBV11-2; clone size: NA; CDR3 DNA: TGTGCCAGCAGCTTAGGACAGGGGCAGTACTTC; CDR3 protein: CASSLGQGQYF
D gene: TRBD1; J gene: TRBJ2-3; CDR3 length: 15; V gene: TRBV28; clone size: NA; CDR3 DNA: TGTGCCAGCAGCCCCGACAGGGTATCCACAGATACGCAGTATTTT; CDR3 protein: CASSPDRVSTDTQYF
D gene: NA; J gene: TRBJ1-1; CDR3 length: 11; V gene: TRBV19; clone size: NA; CDR3 DNA: TGTGCCAGCCACCAGGGGCGACTGGCTTTCTTT; CDR3 protein: CASHQGRLAFF
D gene: TRBD1; J gene: TRBJ2-7; CDR3 length: 14; V gene: TRBV27; clone size: NA; CDR3 DNA: TGTGCCAGCATCCCATCGACAGGGGGCAAGGTGCAGTACTTC; CDR3 protein: CASIPSTGGKVQYF
D gene: TRBD1; J gene: TRBJ2-1; CDR3 length: 16; V gene: TRBV4-3; clone size: once; CDR3 DNA: TGCGCCAGCAGCCAAGAAAGGGGGCTCTCCTACAATGAGCAGTTCTTC; CDR3 protein: CASSQERGLSYNEQFF
D gene: NA; J gene: TRBJ2-1; CDR3 length: 16; V gene: TRBV28; clone size: NA; CDR3 DNA: TGTGCCAGCAGTCCACTAGCTTACAACTCCTACAATGAGCAGTTCTTC; CDR3 protein: CASSPLAYNSYNEQFF
D gene: TRBD1; J gene: TRBJ1-1; CDR3 length: 14; V gene: TRBV27; clone size: once; CDR3 DNA: TGTGCCAGCAGTTTTATAGGGGGCGGCACTGAAGCTTTCTTT; CDR3 protein: CASSFIGGGTEAFF
D gene: NA; J gene: TRBJ2-3; CDR3 length: 14; V gene: TRBV11-2; clone size: NA; CDR3 DNA: TGTGCCAGCAGCCGCCAACTAGTACGGGATACGCAGTATTTT; CDR3 protein: CASSRQLVRDTQYF